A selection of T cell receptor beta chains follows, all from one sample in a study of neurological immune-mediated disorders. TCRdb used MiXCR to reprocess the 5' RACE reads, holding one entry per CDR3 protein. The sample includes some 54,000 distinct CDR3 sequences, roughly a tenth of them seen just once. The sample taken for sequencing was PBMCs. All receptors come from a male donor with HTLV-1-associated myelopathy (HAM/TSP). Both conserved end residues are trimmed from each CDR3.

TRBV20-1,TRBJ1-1,SANRDNGDEAF
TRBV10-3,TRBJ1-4,AISDTPWEKLF
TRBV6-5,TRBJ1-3,ASSYSGLLEVAGNTIY
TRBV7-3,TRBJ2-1,ASSLALAGSNEQF
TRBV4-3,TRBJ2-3,ASSQDTAFGGRTDTQY
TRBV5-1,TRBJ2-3,ASSLAAGPTDTQY
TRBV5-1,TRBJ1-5,ASSPTGGSNQPQH
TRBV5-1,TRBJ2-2,ASSWTWNTGELF
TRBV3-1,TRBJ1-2,ASSQDLVVRTYGYT
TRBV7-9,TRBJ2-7,ASSSPQGLAGDEQY
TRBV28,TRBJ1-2,ASSLKPGQSPNYGYT
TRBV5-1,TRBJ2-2,ASSLEGAGTGELF
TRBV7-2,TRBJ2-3,ASSPSDFGRTQY
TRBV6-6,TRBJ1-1,ASCGLNTEAF
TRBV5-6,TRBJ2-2,TRSRGLNTGELF
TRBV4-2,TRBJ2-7,ASSRDISYEQY
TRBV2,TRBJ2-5,ASSEVGEQETQY
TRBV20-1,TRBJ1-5,SARDSEGGEGQPQH
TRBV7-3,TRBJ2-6,ASSSRGGAGGANVLT
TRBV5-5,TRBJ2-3,ASSASTSGDTQY
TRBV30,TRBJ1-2,AWSVGGGPSYGYT
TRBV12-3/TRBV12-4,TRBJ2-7,ASSLETGVRNYEQY
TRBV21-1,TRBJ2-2,ASSSCVGQTGELF
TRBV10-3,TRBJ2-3,AIRLGGTDTQY
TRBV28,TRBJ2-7,ASRAERGGTYEQY
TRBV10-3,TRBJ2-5,AISRTSGVQETQY
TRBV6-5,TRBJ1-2,ASSYWRSRGTGLFYGYT
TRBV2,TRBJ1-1,ASSARQGSAF
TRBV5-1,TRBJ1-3,ASTERTGSGNTIY
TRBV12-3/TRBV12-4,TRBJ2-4,ASRIIAKNIQY
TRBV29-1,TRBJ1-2,SVVGSTGAARGYT
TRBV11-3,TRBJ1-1,ASSDRTTVTEAF
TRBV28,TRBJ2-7,ASRGRYEQY
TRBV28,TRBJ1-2,ASSSSGGANYGYT
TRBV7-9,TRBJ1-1,ASSWEADTEAF